This T cell receptor (beta chain) was documented in a study of T cells in localized non-small cell lung cancer. Study-level findings and limits: A median of roughly 50 of the top 100 tumor clones appeared in adjacent lung, which was paired and uninvolved. The study linked higher blood T cell density to longer overall survival.

Only in-frame clones appear in the TCRdb table, and some are missing; sequencing was by immunoSEQ multiplex PCR. The repertoire includes about 47,000 clones, 70% to 90% of them detected once, and about 2.3% sits in the top ten. Deletions cut 3 bases from V and 2 bases from J, with 11 bases between. The CDR3 runs 15 residues. Germline-derived CDR1 and CDR2 are SGHNT and YYREEE (reference sequence). With respect to this clone: The antigen is not known.

The chain is built from TRBV5-4 and TRBJ2-2; no definite D call. The sequenced sample was PBMCs, obtained before any cancer treatment. The TCR sequence derives from a man between 40 and 70 years old with stage II lung adenocarcinoma. CDR3 nucleotide sequence: TGTGCCAGCAGCTCCTACGTCGGCAACACCGGGGAGCTGTTTTTT. The encoded protein is CASSSYVGNTGELFF.